These T cell receptor beta chains were read from a single sample in a study of immune characterization of retroperitoneal liposarcoma. From the PCR reads, TCRdb called clonotypes with MiXCR, one entry per CDR3 protein. The sample lists 10,000 to 12,000 distinct CDR3 sequences; 25% to 35% were seen once. The material sequenced was tumor tissue. These TCRs come from a male donor with retroperitoneal liposarcoma. Both conserved end residues are part of each CDR3. D genes are given only for firm matches. The size of a clone is reported for some rows only, either as once, few or many, or as a class for expanded clones.

v_call	clone_size	d_call	j_call	cdr3_aa	cdr3_nt
TRBV6-5	once	.	TRBJ1-2	CASSAGTGTGSYGYTF	TGTGCCAGCAGCGCGGGTACAGGCACCGGAAGCTATGGCTACACCTTC
TRBV11-2	few	.	TRBJ2-3	CASSLGSGPAGTDTQYF	TGTGCCAGCAGCTTAGGGTCTGGCCCAGCGGGCACAGATACGCAGTATTTT
TRBV10-3	.	.	TRBJ1-3	CAIKGTKVGNTIYF	TGTGCCATCAAGGGGACTAAAGTCGGAAACACCATATATTTT
TRBV12-3/TRBV12-4	once	.	TRBJ1-1	CASRSSTLRAFF	TGTGCCAGCAGATCGAGTACACTGAGAGCTTTCTTT
TRBV7-8	.	.	TRBJ1-1	CASSPRRTEMNTEAFF	TGTGCCAGCAGCCCCAGACGGACAGAGATGAACACTGAAGCTTTCTTT
TRBV7-2	medium-sized	.	TRBJ2-6	CASSLQPAGFSGANVLTF	TGTGCCAGCAGCTTGCAGCCAGCGGGTTTCTCTGGGGCCAACGTCCTGACTTTC
TRBV6-8	once	.	TRBJ2-1	CASSPGSGANEQFF	TGTGCCAGCAGTCCGGGGAGTGGGGCCAATGAGCAGTTCTTC
TRBV11-3	medium-sized	.	TRBJ2-5	CASSLGGIIGETQYF	TGTGCCAGCAGCTTAGGCGGGATAATCGGAGAGACCCAGTACTTC
TRBV6-1	.	.	TRBJ2-7	CASSFNPGHAVDEQYF	TGTGCCAGCAGTTTCAATCCGGGACACGCAGTGGACGAGCAGTACTTC
TRBV12-3/TRBV12-4	medium-sized	.	TRBJ2-1	CASSLAGETQFF	TGTGCCAGCAGTTTAGCTGGGGAGACCCAGTTCTTC
TRBV6-6	few	.	TRBJ1-1	CASSYSKNTEAFF	TGTGCCAGCAGTTACTCAAAGAACACTGAAGCTTTCTTT
TRBV7-8	medium-sized	TRBD1	TRBJ2-1	CASSPSRQGGVETQFF	TGTGCCAGCAGCCCCTCTAGACAGGGGGGTGTGGAGACCCAGTTCTTC
TRBV6-1	many	TRBD1	TRBJ2-5	CASSEGQGRLEETQYF	TGTGCCAGCAGTGAGGGACAGGGGAGGTTGGAAGAGACCCAGTACTTC
TRBV7-2	few	.	TRBJ1-2	CARGGDYGYTF	TGTGCCCGCGGCGGGGACTATGGCTACACCTTC
TRBV6-1	.	.	TRBJ2-1	CASSEYGTNYEQFF	TGTGCCAGCAGTGAATATGGGACAAACTACGAGCAGTTCTTC
TRBV6-1	few	.	TRBJ2-1	CASSYHIKETQFF	TGTGCCAGCAGCTACCATATCAAAGAGACCCAGTTCTTC
TRBV12-3/TRBV12-4	.	.	TRBJ2-2	CASSLYLRGRGELFF	TGTGCCAGCAGTTTATATCTAAGGGGCCGCGGGGAGCTGTTTTTT
TRBV11-2	medium-sized	TRBD2	TRBJ2-7	CASSLGLGTRTYNEQYF	TGTGCCAGCAGCTTAGGGTTAGGGACTAGGACCTACAATGAGCAGTACTTC
TRBV6-1	.	TRBD1	TRBJ1-2	CASRGQDRFYGYTF	TGTGCCAGCAGGGGACAGGATAGATTCTATGGCTACACCTTC
TRBV27	few	TRBD1	TRBJ1-2	CASTSGTGGIYGYTF	TGTGCCAGCACCTCTGGGACAGGGGGTATCTATGGCTACACCTTC
TRBV6-1	many	TRBD1	TRBJ2-3	CASSEYYSPGTGFADTQYF	TGTGCCAGCAGTGAATATTATTCCCCCGGGACAGGGTTTGCGGATACGCAGTATTTT
TRBV12-3/TRBV12-4	many	.	TRBJ2-7	CASSLWGPDNEQYF	TGTGCCAGCAGTTTATGGGGCCCGGACAATGAGCAGTACTTC
TRBV12-3/TRBV12-4	.	TRBD2	TRBJ2-7	CASSLISGGWSEQYF	TGTGCCAGCAGTTTGATTAGCGGGGGTTGGAGTGAGCAGTACTTC
TRBV6-1	few	TRBD2	TRBJ2-5	CASIPGTSGSSGETQYF	TGTGCCAGCATCCCCGGGACTAGCGGGAGTTCGGGAGAGACCCAGTACTTC
TRBV11-3	.	TRBD2	TRBJ2-5	CASSSTSGRYNEQYF	TGTGCCAGCAGTTCGACTAGCGGGCGTTACAATGAGCAGTACTTC
TRBV12-3/TRBV12-4	.	.	TRBJ1-1	CASSLVWDTEAFF	TGTGCCAGCAGTTTAGTCTGGGACACTGAAGCTTTCTTT
TRBV27	.	TRBD2	TRBJ2-3	CASSFSSGFADTQYF	TGTGCCAGCAGTTTTTCTAGCGGGTTCGCAGATACGCAGTATTTT
TRBV7-6	few	.	TRBJ2-1	CASSLGDGYNEQFF	TGTGCCAGCAGCTTAGGGGACGGATACAATGAGCAGTTCTTC
TRBV11-3	.	.	TRBJ2-1	CASRPTGSKYEQFF	TGTGCCAGCCGACCAACAGGGTCGAAGTACGAGCAGTTCTTC
TRBV6-1	few	TRBD1	TRBJ1-5	CASSGRQGGGNQPQHF	TGTGCCAGCAGTGGCCGACAGGGAGGAGGCAATCAGCCCCAGCATTTT
TRBV11-3	.	TRBD2	TRBJ2-1	CASSLDGTSGSYEQFF	TGTGCCAGCAGCTTAGATGGGACTAGCGGCTCCTACGAGCAGTTCTTC
TRBV6-1	.	.	TRBJ2-6	CASSESRASGANVLTF	TGTGCCAGCAGTGAATCAAGGGCCTCTGGGGCCAACGTCCTGACTTTC
TRBV6-1	many	.	TRBJ1-1	CASSRNMNTEAFF	TGTGCCAGCAGTAGAAACATGAACACTGAAGCTTTCTTT
TRBV7-4	.	.	TRBJ1-4	CASSLAVGEKLFF	TGTGCCAGCAGCTTAGCGGTGGGTGAAAAACTGTTTTTT
TRBV12-3/TRBV12-4	.	.	TRBJ1-2	CASSFQGYGYTF	TGTGCCAGCAGTTTTCAGGGCTATGGCTACACCTTC
TRBV27	medium-sized	TRBD1	TRBJ2-1	CASSYSGGPNYEQFF	TGTGCCAGCAGTTACTCAGGGGGTCCCAACTACGAGCAGTTCTTC
TRBV28	few	.	TRBJ2-4	CASSPLRVGQYF	TGTGCCAGCAGTCCCCTGCGGGTGGGGCAGTACTTC
TRBV7-6	.	.	TRBJ2-1	CASSSIGHEQFF	TGTGCCAGCAGCTCCATAGGCCATGAGCAGTTCTTC
TRBV27	few	TRBD2	TRBJ2-7	CASSPRGAYEQYF	TGTGCCAGCAGTCCGCGGGGGGCCTATGAGCAGTACTTC
TRBV7-3	medium-sized	.	TRBJ1-1	CATSRDMNTEAFF	TGTGCCACCTCCAGGGACATGAACACTGAAGCTTTCTTT